This entry lists 14 T cell receptor beta chains sequenced from one sample in a study of patients and donors after allogeneic stem cell transplantation (dated by TCRdb to about 2020). The library was made by RT-PCR. Instrument used: NextSeq 550. TCRdb redid the processing of the public reads, applying fastp at Q25 and MiXCR, and retained in-frame beta chains. Each entry is one CDR3 protein sequence, shown with its most common DNA and genes. The sample data list about 150,000 distinct CDR3 sequences, and 24% of these were observed just once. Roughly 27% of the sample is taken by the ten largest. The sequenced sample consisted of blood, either unsorted or a sorted T cell fraction (not recorded which). Receptors were obtained from a human donor who was either an allogeneic HSCT recipient or a stem cell or donor lymphocyte infusion donor (not recorded which). It is not recorded whose cells these are; they may come from a transplant donor.

There are a few counts of this clonotype. The J gene is TRBJ1-1, the V gene TRBV12-3 or TRBV12-4; 12 bases fit TRBD1. J was trimmed by 10 bases and V by 6 bases; bases with no gene match: 18. CDR3 length: 17 residues. CDR3 protein: CASSPLVSGTGGFRAFF. The DNA for the CDR3 is TGTGCCAGCAGCCCGCTTGTTTCCGGGACAGGGGGCTTCAGAGCTTTCTTT.

V and J are TRBV20-1 and TRBJ1-5; 9 nucleotides align to TRBD1. The V segment lost 6 bases and the J segment 6 bases; nucleotides outside the gene matches: 6. Germline loops: CDR1 DFQATT, CDR2 SNEGSKA (reference sequence). The CDR3 has 13 residues. The CDR3 loop reads CSASTGGVQPQHF. For the CDR3, the DNA is TGCAGTGCATCGACAGGGGGGGTTCAGCCCCAGCATTTT.

This chain links TRBV6-2 or TRBV6-3 with TRBJ1-1; D unresolved. Germline V lookup: CDR1 MNHEY, CDR2 SVGEGT. The length of the CDR3 is 14 residues. The V end was cut by 5 bases, the J end by 4 bases, with 14 bases between. The CDR3 DNA reads as TGTGCCAGCAGTGGCGATACGATCAGCACTGAAGCTTTCTTT. This codes for CASSGDTISTEAFF.

This clonotype was counted a few times. V is TRBV20-1 and J is TRBJ2-2; TRBD1 aligns across 9 bases. V shed 6 bases, J shed 5 bases, and the junction held 10 bases outside the gene matches. CDR3 size: 15 residues. Germline assignment: CDR1 DFQATT and CDR2 SNEGSKA (reference sequence). The CDR3: CSALTRDRVTGELFF. CDR3 coding DNA: TGCAGTGCCCTCACCCGGGACAGGGTTACCGGGGAGCTGTTTTTT.

V and J are TRBV2 and TRBJ2-7; possibly TRBD1 or TRBD2 for D (5 bases each). There are 13 residues in the CDR3. Germline-derived CDR1 and CDR2 are SNHLY and FYNNEI. Trimming cost V 4 bases and J 4 bases, with 11 bases left between them. The CDR3 nucleotides read TGTGCCAGCAGTGGGGACGGAGAATACGAGCAGTACTTC. Translating gives CASSGDGEYEQYF.

V gene TRBV19 combines with J gene TRBJ2-7; 8 nucleotides match TRBD2. J was trimmed by 1 base and V by 6 bases; bases with no gene match: 5. Germline V lookup: CDR1 LNHDA, CDR2 SQIVND (reference sequence). This CDR3 has 14 amino acids. In nucleotides, the CDR3 is TGTGCCAGTAGCTGGACGGGGGGGTCCTACGAGCAGTACTTC. Amino acid sequence: CASSWTGGSYEQYF.

The chain joins TRBV6-5 to TRBJ2-7; 7 bases match TRBD1. Germline values: CDR1 MNHEY, CDR2 SVGAGI. The CDR3 length is 15 residues. The V segment lost 4 bases and the J segment 2 bases; nucleotides outside the gene matches: 8. This CDR3 reads CASSSHRDRTYEQYF. The CDR3 DNA sequence: TGTGCCAGCAGTTCGCACCGGGACAGAACCTACGAGCAGTACTTC.

This chain links TRBV4-2 with TRBJ1-1; weak D call: TRBD1 (6 bases). The CDR3 is 14 amino acids. Germline CDR1 and CDR2: LGHNA and YNFKEQ. Trimming pared 0 bases from V and 4 bases from J, leaving 9 bases between. The CDR3 sequence: CASSQDLGATEAFF. CDR3 nucleotides: TGTGCCAGCAGCCAAGATTTGGGGGCCACTGAAGCTTTCTTT.

The genes are TRBV6-6 and TRBJ2-5; D is uncertain. The CDR3 has 14 amino acids. CDR1 is MNHNY, CDR2 SVGAGI, per germline (reference sequence). V was trimmed by 4 bases and J by 1 base, leaving 10 bases between them. CDR3 amino acids: CASSSLAGQETQYF. The CDR3 nucleotides are TGTGCCAGCAGTTCTTTGGCAGGCCAAGAGACCCAGTACTTC.

This clonotype turned up a few times. The genes are TRBV5-1 and TRBJ1-5, with D perhaps matching TRBD1 (6 bases). V gave up 0 bases and J gave up 1 base, with 8 bases separating them. The CDR3 sequence is 15 residues long. The V gene's germline CDR1 is SGHRS and CDR2 YFSETQ. CDR3 region: CASSLEGDSNQPQHF. The CDR3 DNA follows: TGCGCCAGCAGCTTGGAGGGGGACAGCAATCAGCCCCAGCATTTT.

This clonotype has just a few counts. This sequence joins TRBV4-1 and TRBJ2-1, with D unresolved. The CDR3 has 15 residues. Germline V CDR1 and CDR2: MGHRA, YSYEKL. V was cut by 0 bases and J by 9 bases, with 15 bases left in between. CDR3 DNA sequence: TGCGCCAGCAGCCAAGAGGTAGGGTCCCGTGGTGAGCAGTTCTTC. Translated, it gives CASSQEVGSRGEQFF.

J is TRBJ2-3 and V is TRBV5-6; 9 bases agree with TRBD1. This CDR3 has 15 residues. Losses at the gene ends were 2 bases for V and 3 bases for J; bases not matched to a gene: 4. Germline values: CDR1 SGHDT, CDR2 YYEEEE. The CDR3 sequence: CASSFTGTGTDTQYF. The CDR3 DNA sequence: TGTGCCAGCAGCTTTACCGGGACAGGGACAGATACGCAGTATTTT.

This chain uses TRBV5-1 with TRBJ1-1, with D perhaps matching TRBD1 (5 bases). The CDR3 sequence is 14 residues long. Germline V CDR1 and CDR2: SGHRS, YFSETQ. With 2 bases removed from V and 0 bases from J, the gap between germline ends came to 8 bases. CDR3 nucleotide sequence: TGCGCCAGCAGCTTTAGGGGCTTGAACACTGAAGCTTTCTTT. This sequence encodes CASSFRGLNTEAFF.

The sample holds a few counts of this clonotype. This chain connects TRBV9 to TRBJ2-3; 12 bases map to TRBD1. The length of the CDR3 is 14 residues. The J segment lost 7 bases and the V segment lost 4 bases, leaving 4 bases of the junction unmatched. Germline CDR1 is SGDLS and CDR2 is YYNGEE. The CDR3: CASSIGTGGHTQYF. In nucleotides, the CDR3 is TGTGCCAGCAGCATCGGGACAGGGGGCCATACGCAGTATTTT.